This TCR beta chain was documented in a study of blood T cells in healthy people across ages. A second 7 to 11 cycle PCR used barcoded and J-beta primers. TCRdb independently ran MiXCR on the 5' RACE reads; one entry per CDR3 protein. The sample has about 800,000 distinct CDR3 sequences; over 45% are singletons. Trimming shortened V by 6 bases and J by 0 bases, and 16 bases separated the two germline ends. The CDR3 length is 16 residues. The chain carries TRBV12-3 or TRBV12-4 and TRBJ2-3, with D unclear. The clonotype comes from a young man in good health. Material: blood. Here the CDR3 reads CASSRNAQISTDTQYF. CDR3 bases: TGTGCCAGCAGCCGGAACGCACAGATTAGCACAGATACGCAGTATTTT.